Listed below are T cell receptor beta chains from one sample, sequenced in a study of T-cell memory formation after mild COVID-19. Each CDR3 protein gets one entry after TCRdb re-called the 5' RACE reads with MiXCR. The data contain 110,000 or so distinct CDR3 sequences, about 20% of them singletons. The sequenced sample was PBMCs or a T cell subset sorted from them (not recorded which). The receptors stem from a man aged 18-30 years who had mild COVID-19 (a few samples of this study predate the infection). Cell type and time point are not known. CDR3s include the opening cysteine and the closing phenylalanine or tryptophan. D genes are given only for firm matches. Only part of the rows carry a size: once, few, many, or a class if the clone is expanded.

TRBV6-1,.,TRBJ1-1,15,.,CASSLLGRRTTEAFF,TGTGCCAGCAGTCTACTAGGTCGGAGAACCACTGAAGCTTTCTTT
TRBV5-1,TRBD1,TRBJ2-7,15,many,CASSLEGQGSDEQYF,TGCGCCAGCAGCTTGGAGGGACAGGGGAGTGACGAGCAGTACTTC
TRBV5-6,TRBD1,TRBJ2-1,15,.,CASRMRDRVNNEQFF,TGTGCCAGCAGAATGAGGGACAGGGTTAACAATGAGCAGTTCTTC
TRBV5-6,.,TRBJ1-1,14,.,CASSFSQMNTEAFF,TGTGCCAGCAGCTTCTCACAGATGAACACTGAAGCTTTCTTT
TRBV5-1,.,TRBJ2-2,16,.,CASSLMRKANTGELFF,TGCGCCAGCAGCTTGATGAGGAAGGCGAACACCGGGGAGCTGTTTTTT
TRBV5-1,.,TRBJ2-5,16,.,CASSLADHHLRETQYF,TGCGCCAGCAGCTTGGCGGACCACCACCTTCGGGAGACCCAGTACTTC
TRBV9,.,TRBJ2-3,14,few,CASGGGLSTDTQYF,TGTGCCAGCGGCGGGGGCTTGAGCACAGATACGCAGTATTTT
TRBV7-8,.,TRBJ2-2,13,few,CASSLRAAGELFF,TGTGCCAGCAGCTTACGAGCGGCGGGGGAGCTGTTTTTT
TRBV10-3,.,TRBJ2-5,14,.,CAISGDTDQETQYF,TGTGCCATCAGTGGGGACACCGACCAAGAGACCCAGTACTTC
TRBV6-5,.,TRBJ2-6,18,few,CASAPSRQPRAGANVLTF,TGTGCCAGCGCCCCCTCGCGGCAGCCGAGAGCTGGGGCCAACGTCCTGACTTTC
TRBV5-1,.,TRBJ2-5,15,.,CASSPGWTEGETQYF,TGCGCCAGCAGCCCGGGGTGGACAGAGGGGGAGACCCAGTACTTC
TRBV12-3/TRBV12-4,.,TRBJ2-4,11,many,CASSSTVRQYF,TGTGCCAGCAGTTCGACAGTTAGACAGTACTTC
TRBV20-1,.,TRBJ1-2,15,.,CSARDISGGNYGYTF,TGCAGTGCTAGAGATATAAGCGGGGGGAACTATGGCTACACCTTC
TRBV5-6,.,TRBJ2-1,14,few,CASSWGDWNNEQFF,TGTGCCAGCAGCTGGGGGGACTGGAACAATGAGCAGTTCTTC
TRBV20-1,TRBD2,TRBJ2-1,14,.,CSGELSGGYNEQFF,TGCAGCGGCGAACTGAGCGGGGGGTACAATGAGCAGTTCTTC
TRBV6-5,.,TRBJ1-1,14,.,CASSLRVRVAEAFF,TGTGCCAGCAGTTTGAGGGTGAGGGTTGCTGAAGCTTTCTTT
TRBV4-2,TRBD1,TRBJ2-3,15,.,CASSQPGQSTDTQYF,TGTGCCAGCAGCCAACCGGGACAGAGCACAGATACGCAGTATTTT
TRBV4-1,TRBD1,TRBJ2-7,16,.,CASSPEPGTGLREQYF,TGCGCCAGCAGCCCGGAACCCGGGACAGGGCTTCGCGAGCAGTACTTC
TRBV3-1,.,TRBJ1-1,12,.,CASSDGLGEAFF,TGTGCCAGCAGCGACGGGCTCGGTGAAGCTTTCTTT
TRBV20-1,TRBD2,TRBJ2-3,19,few,CSARLGTSGGIWSTDTQYF,TGCAGTGCTAGACTTGGGACTAGCGGGGGGATCTGGAGCACAGATACGCAGTATTTT
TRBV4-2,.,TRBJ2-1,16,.,CASSQETSGSPNEQFF,TGTGCCAGCAGCCAAGAGACTAGTGGGTCCCCCAATGAGCAGTTCTTC
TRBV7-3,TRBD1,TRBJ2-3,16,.,CASSEGTVPSTDTQYF,TGTGCCAGCAGCGAGGGGACAGTCCCTAGCACAGATACGCAGTATTTT
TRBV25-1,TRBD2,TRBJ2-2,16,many,CASSDGLAGHTGELFF,TGTGCCAGCAGTGACGGACTAGCGGGCCACACCGGGGAGCTGTTTTTT
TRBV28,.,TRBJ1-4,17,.,CASSLGVGSATNEKLFF,TGTGCCAGCAGTTTAGGTGTGGGGTCTGCAACTAATGAAAAACTGTTTTTT
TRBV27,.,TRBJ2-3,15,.,CASSLAVSSTDTQYF,TGTGCCAGCAGTTTAGCAGTTTCTAGCACAGATACGCAGTATTTT
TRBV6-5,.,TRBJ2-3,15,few,CASSQLVGGTDTQYF,TGTGCCAGCAGCCAACTAGTAGGGGGCACAGATACGCAGTATTTT
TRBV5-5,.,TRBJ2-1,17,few,CASSLAWDSLPGNEQFF,TGTGCCAGCAGCTTGGCATGGGACTCTCTACCTGGTAATGAGCAGTTCTTC
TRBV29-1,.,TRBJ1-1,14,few,CSVYVEGGSTEAFF,TGCAGCGTCTACGTCGAGGGAGGAAGCACTGAAGCTTTCTTT
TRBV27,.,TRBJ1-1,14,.,CASRQPGAYTEAFF,TGTGCCAGCAGACAACCCGGGGCATACACTGAAGCTTTCTTT
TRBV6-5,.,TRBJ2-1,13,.,CASSWYGVEEQFF,TGTGCCAGCAGTTGGTACGGAGTCGAGGAGCAGTTCTTC
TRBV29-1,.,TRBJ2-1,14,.,CSGFGEGSYNEQFF,TGCAGCGGATTCGGGGAAGGTTCTTACAATGAGCAGTTCTTC
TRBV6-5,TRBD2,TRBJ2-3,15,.,CASSRLAGGTDTQYF,TGTGCCAGCAGCCGACTAGCGGGGGGCACAGATACGCAGTATTTT
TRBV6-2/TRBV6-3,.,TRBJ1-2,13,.,CASSYAQFYGYTF,TGTGCCAGCAGTTATGCACAGTTCTATGGCTACACCTTC
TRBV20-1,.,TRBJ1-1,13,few,CSARDGLNTEAFF,TGCAGTGCTAGAGATGGTCTGAACACTGAAGCTTTCTTT
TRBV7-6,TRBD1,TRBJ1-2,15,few,CASSMTGGAFYGYTF,TGTGCCAGCAGCATGACAGGGGGCGCCTTCTATGGCTACACCTTC
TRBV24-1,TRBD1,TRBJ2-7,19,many,CATRETGTGGAEAGYEQYF,TGTGCCACTCGCGAAACCGGGACAGGGGGCGCTGAGGCCGGTTACGAGCAGTACTTC
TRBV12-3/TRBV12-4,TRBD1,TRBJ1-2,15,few,CASSKPGQPPYGYTF,TGTGCCAGCAGTAAACCGGGACAGCCACCCTATGGCTACACCTTC
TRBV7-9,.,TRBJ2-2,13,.,CASSSTEAGELFF,TGTGCCAGCAGCTCTACAGAGGCCGGGGAGCTGTTTTTT